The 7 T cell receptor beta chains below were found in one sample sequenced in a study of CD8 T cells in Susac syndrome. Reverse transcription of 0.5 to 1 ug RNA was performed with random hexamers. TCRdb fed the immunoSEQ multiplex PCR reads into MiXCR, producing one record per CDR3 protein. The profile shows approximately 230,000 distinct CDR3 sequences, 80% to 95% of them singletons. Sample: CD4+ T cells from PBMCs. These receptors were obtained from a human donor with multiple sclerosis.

The CDR3 nucleotides are TGCGCCAGCAGCCAAGCTTCCTGGGGGGGACAAAGGCAATCCTATGGCTACACCTTC. This sequence encodes CASSQASWGGQRQSYGYTF. The J gene is TRBJ1-2, the V gene TRBV4-1, with D possibly TRBD1 on 6 matching bases. V was pared by 1 base and J by 4 bases, with 25 bases between. The CDR3 has 19 amino acids. Per germline, CDR1 MGHRA and CDR2 YSYEKL.

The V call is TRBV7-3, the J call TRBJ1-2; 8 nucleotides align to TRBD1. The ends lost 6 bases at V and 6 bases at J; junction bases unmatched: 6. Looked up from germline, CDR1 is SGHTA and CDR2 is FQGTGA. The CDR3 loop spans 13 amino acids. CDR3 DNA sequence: TGTGCCAGCAGGGACGACAGGGGCAATGGCTACACCTTC. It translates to CASRDDRGNGYTF. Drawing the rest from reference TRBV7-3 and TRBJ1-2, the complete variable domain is GAGVSQTPSNKVTEKGKYVELRCDPISGHTALYWYRQSLGQGPEFLIYFQGTGAADDSGLPNDRFFAVRPEGSVSTLKIQRTERGDSAVYLCASRDDRGNGYTFGSGTRLTVV.

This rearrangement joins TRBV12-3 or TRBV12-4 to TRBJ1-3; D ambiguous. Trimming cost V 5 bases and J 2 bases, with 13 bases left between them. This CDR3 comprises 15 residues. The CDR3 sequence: CASSPDLAPGNTIYF. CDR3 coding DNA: TGTGCCAGCAGTCCGGACCTGGCCCCTGGAAACACCATATATTTT.

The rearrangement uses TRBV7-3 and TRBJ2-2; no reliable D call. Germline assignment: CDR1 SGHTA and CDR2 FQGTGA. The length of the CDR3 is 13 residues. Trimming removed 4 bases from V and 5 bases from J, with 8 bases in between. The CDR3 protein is CASSSPQTGELFF. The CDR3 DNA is TGTGCCAGCAGCTCCCCCCAGACCGGGGAGCTGTTTTTT. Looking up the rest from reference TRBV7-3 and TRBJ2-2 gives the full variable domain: GAGVSQTPSNKVTEKGKYVELRCDPISGHTALYWYRQSLGQGPEFLIYFQGTGAADDSGLPNDRFFAVRPEGSVSTLKIQRTERGDSAVYLCASSSPQTGELFFGEGSRLTVL.

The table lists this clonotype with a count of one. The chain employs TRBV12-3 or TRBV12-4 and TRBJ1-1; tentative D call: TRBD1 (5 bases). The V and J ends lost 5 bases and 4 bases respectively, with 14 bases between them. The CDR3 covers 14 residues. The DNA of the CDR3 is TGTGCCAGCAGTACCGGACGGGGGTCCACTGAAGCTTTCTTT. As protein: CASSTGRGSTEAFF.

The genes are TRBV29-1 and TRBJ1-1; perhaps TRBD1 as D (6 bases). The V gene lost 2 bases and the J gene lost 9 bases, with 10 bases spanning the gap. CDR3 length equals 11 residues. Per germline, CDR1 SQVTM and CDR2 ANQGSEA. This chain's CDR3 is CSVETGQKAFF. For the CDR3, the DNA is TGCAGCGTTGAAACAGGGCAGAAAGCTTTCTTT.

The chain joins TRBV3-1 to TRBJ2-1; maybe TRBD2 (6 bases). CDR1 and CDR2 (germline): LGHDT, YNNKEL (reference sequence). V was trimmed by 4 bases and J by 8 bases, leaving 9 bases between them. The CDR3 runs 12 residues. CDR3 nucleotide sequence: TGTGCCAGCAGCCGCGGGAAGGATGAGCAGTTCTTC. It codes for CASSRGKDEQFF.